A single sample is the source of the 14 T cell receptor beta chains below, sequenced in a study of Graves' ophthalmopathy and Graves' hyperthyroidism. For repertoire sequencing, the TCR beta CDR3 regions were amplified from RNA transcripts. RT-PCR in the first round used HTBI primers; a second-round multiplex PCR followed. TCRdb itself ran the multiplex PCR reads through MiXCR, one entry per CDR3 protein. Seen here are nearly 400,000 distinct CDR3 sequences, around 18% observed once, and the top ten hold 1.6%. Sequenced input: peripheral blood. The receptors stem from a young woman with Graves' ophthalmopathy.

This clonotype has a count of ten or more. The V gene is TRBV25-1, the J gene TRBJ1-2, with 10 bases fitting TRBD1. The CDR3 spans 14 residues. Unmatched junction bases numbered 4, after V lost 3 bases and J lost 6 bases. Germline V gene lookup returns CDR1 MGHDK and CDR2 SYGVNS. This chain's CDR3 is CASSEAGQGNGYTF. CDR3 DNA sequence: TGTGCCAGCAGTGAGGCGGGACAGGGGAATGGCTACACCTTC.

This clonotype was recorded at least ten times. V usage is TRBV6-2 or TRBV6-3 and J usage is TRBJ1-1; D perhaps matches TRBD1 (5 bases). The CDR3 loop spans 17 amino acids. With 3 bases removed from V and 1 base from J, the gap between germline ends came to 18 bases. The V gene's germline CDR1 is MNHEY and CDR2 SVGEGT. The CDR3 region is CASSYSGHGQKNTEAFF. Written as DNA, the CDR3 is TGTGCCAGCAGTTATTCCGGACACGGGCAAAAGAACACTGAAGCTTTCTTT.

The table lists this clonotype with many counts. The CDR3 region has the DNA TGTGCCAGCAGCCCAGGGGGACAGGGGCTACTCTCTGGAAACACCATATATTTT. Amino acids: CASSPGGQGLLSGNTIYF. The chain recombines TRBV27 with TRBJ1-3; 10 bases fit TRBD1. The CDR3 spans 18 residues. CDR1 is MNHEY and CDR2 is SMNVEV in the germline V gene (reference sequence). V shed 6 bases and J 0 bases; nucleotides not matched to a gene: 11.

This sequence joins TRBV6-1 and TRBJ1-2; 8 bases agree with TRBD1. Germline V gene data show CDR1 as MNHNS and CDR2 as SASEGT. Trimming took 6 bases from V and 6 from J; bases not matched to a gene: 3. The CDR3 runs 12 residues. CDR3 in amino acids: CASSNRGDGYTF. The CDR3 DNA is TGTGCCAGCAGCAACAGGGGGGATGGCTACACCTTC.

This clonotype has more than one count but fewer than ten. The rearrangement uses TRBV12-3 or TRBV12-4 and TRBJ1-1; 9 nucleotides align to TRBD1. With 7 bases clipped from V and 4 bases from J, the junction kept 16 bases outside the gene matches. This CDR3 region has 17 residues. CDR3 coding DNA: TGTGCCAGCACCAGAACGGATCACAGGGGGCTGGGCACTGAAGCTTTCTTT. This translates into CASTRTDHRGLGTEAFF.

This clonotype was counted many times. This chain joins TRBV4-2 and TRBJ2-7; 14 bases are shared with TRBD2. J was trimmed by 7 bases and V by 4 bases; bases with no gene match: 12. The CDR3 is 17 amino acids. Germline CDR1 is LGHNA and CDR2 is YNFKEQ. CDR3 sequence reads: CASSRGLAGGDRGEQYF. The DNA of the CDR3 is TGTGCCAGCAGCCGTGGACTAGCGGGGGGAGATCGAGGGGAGCAGTACTTC.

In this sample, this clonotype turned up many times. The chain is built from TRBV19 and TRBJ2-3, with D perhaps matching TRBD2 (5 bases). CDR1 is LNHDA and CDR2 is SQIVND in the germline V gene (reference sequence). V shed 7 bases and J shed 2 bases, with 10 bases lying between them. This CDR3 region has 13 residues. The CDR3 DNA reads as TGTGCCAGTAAACCGGGGTACACAGATACGCAGTATTTT. It translates to CASKPGYTDTQYF.

This clonotype was seen a handful of times. The J gene is TRBJ2-4, the V gene TRBV18, with D possibly matching TRBD1 (6 bases). Trimming stripped 4 bases from V and 5 bases from J, with 15 bases between. Germline V gives CDR1 KGHSH, CDR2 LQKENI. This CDR3 is 15 amino acids long. CDR3 DNA sequence: TGTGCCAGCTCACGCCATCGGACAGAAGAAAACATTCAGTACTTC. This gives the protein CASSRHRTEENIQYF.

For this clonotype: This sequence may be a read error, since a much larger clone differs from it by one base. This rearrangement joins TRBV28 to TRBJ1-5; D possibly corresponds to TRBD1 (6 bases). The CDR3 has 18 amino acids. In germline, CDR1 is MDHEN, CDR2 SYDVKM. Trimming shortened V by 7 bases and J by 6 bases, and 28 bases separated the two germline ends. The CDR3 DNA sequence: TGTGCCAGCATCTTCGCGACCGGACAGTCCCTACCAACTCAGCCCCAGCATTTT. Amino acid sequence: CASIFATGQSLPTQPQHF.

This clonotype was counted many times. The chain uses TRBV29-1 and TRBJ2-4; the match to TRBD1 covers 9 bases. The J segment lost 0 bases and the V segment lost 5 bases, leaving 2 bases of the junction unmatched. Per germline, CDR1 SQVTM and CDR2 ANQGSEA. The CDR3 sequence is 14 residues long. For the CDR3, the DNA is TGCAGCGTTAGGGACAGGGTAGCCAAAAACATTCAGTACTTC. Its translation: CSVRDRVAKNIQYF.

This clonotype was found many times. The rearrangement uses TRBV28 and TRBJ1-1; no definite D call. CDR3 size: 12 residues. Between the trimmed V and J ends, which lost 2 bases and 6 bases, there was a span of 7 bases. The germline CDR1 and CDR2 sequences are MDHEN and SYDVKM. CDR3 in amino acids: CASSLTGPEAFF. CDR3 nucleotide sequence: TGTGCCAGCAGTTTAACGGGCCCTGAAGCTTTCTTT.

This clonotype was recorded a few times. V usage is TRBV2 and J usage is TRBJ2-5; TRBD2 aligns across 7 bases. This CDR3 is built from 13 residues. Germline lookup yields CDR1 SNHLY and CDR2 FYNNEI. The J segment lost 5 bases and the V segment lost 7 bases, leaving 7 bases of the junction unmatched. This CDR3 is CASNTEGGETQYF. The CDR3 DNA is TGTGCCAGCAACACAGAGGGAGGGGAGACCCAGTACTTC.

The table lists this clonotype with many counts. This chain joins TRBV6-5 and TRBJ1-2; TRBD1 is a possible D gene (5 bases). From germline, CDR1 is MNHEY and CDR2 SVGAGI. CDR3 length: 15 amino acids. With 2 bases removed from V and 4 bases from J, the gap between germline ends came to 14 bases. The CDR3: CASSYVQDFIYGYTF. CDR3 bases: TGTGCCAGCAGTTACGTACAGGACTTCATCTATGGCTACACCTTC.

There are many counts of this clonotype. This sequence joins TRBV11-2 and TRBJ2-5, with 7 nucleotides matching TRBD1. Looked up from germline, CDR1 is SGHAT and CDR2 is FQNNGV. This CDR3 has 18 amino acids. V lost 5 bases and J lost 5; bases outside the gene matches: 20. CDR3 protein: CASSHPALGQRYTETQYF. The CDR3 region has the DNA TGTGCCAGCAGCCACCCGGCCTTGGGACAGCGCTACACGGAGACCCAGTACTTC. Supplemented by reference TRBV11-2 and TRBJ2-5, the full variable domain reads EAGVAQSPRYKIIEKRQSVAFWCNPISGHATLYWYQQILGQGPKLLIQFQNNGVVDDSQLPKDRFSAERLKGVDSTLKIQPAKLEDSAVYLCASSHPALGQRYTETQYFGPGTRLLVL.